This TCR beta chain was observed in a study of T cell clonotyping in hematopoietic cell transplantation. Between the trimmed V and J ends, which lost 6 bases and 0 bases, there was a span of 15 bases. The CDR3 runs to 16 residues. Germline V gene data show CDR1 as MNHEY and CDR2 as SVGAGI. Findings and limits, study-wide: After transplant, recipient diversity fell while pathologically expanded clonotypes grew through day 180.

About this clone: Its antigen remains unidentified.

TCRdb's copy holds only in-frame clones and misses some; the assay was immunoSEQ multiplex PCR. The sample yields more than 4,500 clones, approximately 78% seen once. V gene TRBV6-5 combines with J gene TRBJ2-4; D may be TRBD1 (6 bases). Sequenced here: peripheral blood mononuclear cells, sampled 30 days after allogeneic stem cell transplant. The source is a male patient aged 55 to 69 who had an allogeneic stem cell transplant from an unrelated donor, so the T cells may come from the graft donor. Some clones in this sample may be carry-over from other donors' samples. The CDR3, as DNA: TGTGCCAGCAGCTACAGAAGGACAGTAGCCAAAAACATTCAGTACTTC. Translation: CASSYRRTVAKNIQYF.